What follows are 4 T cell receptor beta chains derived from one specimen sequenced in a study of Graves' ophthalmopathy and Graves' hyperthyroidism listed by TCRdb under 2018. The reads were generated on an Illumina HiSeq 2000. For repertoire sequencing, the TCR beta CDR3 regions were amplified from RNA transcripts. The first round of RT-PCR was done with HTBI primers and the Qiagen OneStep RT-PCR kit, and was followed by a second round of multiplex PCR, then size selection and purification. TCRdb redid the processing of the public reads, applying fastp at Q25 and MiXCR, and retained in-frame beta chains. Each CDR3 protein appears once, grouped with its most common genes and DNA. Present in this sample are 400,000 or so distinct CDR3 sequences, about a sixth of which were seen just once. Of the sample, roughly 2.6% falls within the top ten clones. The sample consisted of peripheral blood. The receptors were sampled from an adult woman with stable Graves' hyperthyroidism.

This clonotype appeared once. The CDR3 carries no conserved terminal phenylalanine or tryptophan, so it likely arises from a read error. No DNA is shown, since the ends of the CDR3 on it are uncertain; the CDR3 is the one TCRdb lists. The chain is built from TRBV6-2 or TRBV6-3 and TRBJ2-7; the table's D call, TRBD1, was not checked against the DNA. Termini included, the CDR3 measures 14 amino acids. Germline V gene lookup returns CDR1 MNHEY and CDR2 SVGEGT. CDR3 amino acids: CASSAVGDRDEQCY.

This clonotype was seen ten or more times. V gene TRBV10-3 combines with J gene TRBJ1-2, with D hard to call. Germline V gene data show CDR1 as ENHRY and CDR2 as SYGVKD. The CDR3 is made up of 12 amino acids. Trimming took off 6 bases at V and 3 bases at J, with 8 bases between the two ends. CDR3: CAIRGGDYGYTF. The DNA for the CDR3 is TGTGCCATCAGGGGTGGGGACTATGGCTACACCTTC.

This clonotype was counted ten times or more. This sequence joins TRBV4-1 and TRBJ2-5; 8 positions agree with TRBD2. CDR1 and CDR2 from the germline V gene are MGHRA and YSYEKL. The ends lost 2 bases at V and 5 bases at J; junction bases unmatched: 4. The CDR3 spans 14 residues. The CDR3 region has the DNA TGCGCCAGCAGCCAACGGGGGGGTCCGGAGACCCAGTACTTC. Its protein product is CASSQRGGPETQYF.

The chain joins TRBV5-4 to TRBJ2-5; 9 bases line up with TRBD1. This CDR3 is built from 17 residues. Germline CDR1 is SGHNT and CDR2 is YYREEE (reference sequence). V shed 2 bases, J shed 5 bases, and the junction held 13 bases outside the gene matches. The CDR3: CASSLYLTGGVLETQYF. CDR3 DNA: TGTGCCAGCAGCTTATATTTGACAGGGGGAGTTTTGGAGACCCAGTACTTC. The whole variable domain, remainder taken from reference TRBV5-4 and TRBJ2-5, is ETGVTQSPTHLIKTRGQQVTLRCSSQSGHNTVSWYQQALGQGPQFIFQYYREEENGRGNFPPRFSGLQFPNYSSELNVNALELDDSALYLCASSLYLTGGVLETQYFGPGTRLLVL.